The next 18 T cell receptor beta chains were all read from a single sample in a study of cytomegalovirus exposure and HLA in healthy donors (dated by TCRdb to about 2017). To prepare the library, the immunoSEQ multiplex PCR assay was applied. For the multiplex PCR, a mixture combining 60 forward primers for TCR Vbeta segments and 13 reverse primers for TCR Jbeta segments was used. In TCRdb, the immuneACCESS table is reduced to in-frame sequences with V and J assigned. These tables do not hold every clone; where another copy was compared, an unresolved V gene accounts for under half, and the others remain unexplained. This sample has about 150,000 clones in its table, and roughly three quarters of those were observed once. The top ten hold roughly 14% of the sample. The sample was PBMCs. The receptors shown here come from a woman between 40 and 55 years old in good health and CMV-seronegative.

The chain employs TRBV5-4 and TRBJ2-3, with 11 bases that match TRBD2. The CDR3 loop spans 16 amino acids. The V segment lost 4 bases and the J segment 3 bases; nucleotides outside the gene matches: 7. CDR1 is SGHNT and CDR2 is YYREEE in the germline V gene (reference sequence). CDR3 nucleotide sequence: TGTGCCAGCAGCCGACAGACTAGCGGGGTAACAGATACGCAGTATTTT. Translated: CASSRQTSGVTDTQYF. Drawing the rest from reference TRBV5-4 and TRBJ2-3, the complete variable domain is ETGVTQSPTHLIKTRGQQVTLRCSSQSGHNTVSWYQQALGQGPQFIFQYYREEENGRGNFPPRFSGLQFPNYSSELNVNALELDDSALYLCASSRQTSGVTDTQYFGPGTRLTVL.

The V call is TRBV7-2, the J call TRBJ2-1, with D possibly being TRBD2 (7 bases). V was shortened by 3 bases and J by 6 bases, with 18 bases between the two germline ends. The CDR3 contains 16 residues. Germline loops: CDR1 SGHTA, CDR2 FQGNSA. Here the CDR3 DNA reads TGTGCCAGCAGCTTGAGTCGCGGGGGCCGGGGCAATGAGCAGTTCTTC. Translating gives CASSLSRGGRGNEQFF.

V is TRBV7-2 and J is TRBJ1-5; D is possibly TRBD1 (6 bases). CDR3 length: 17 residues. Germline V gives CDR1 SGHTA, CDR2 FQGNSA. Between the trimmed V and J ends, which lost 4 bases and 0 bases, there was a span of 16 bases. CDR3 nucleotide sequence: TGTGCCAGCAGCTGGACCGGGGGGGCCCATAGCAATCAGCCCCAGCATTTT. This sequence encodes CASSWTGGAHSNQPQHF.

The chain couples TRBV19 to TRBJ2-1; D not resolved. CDR1 and CDR2 from the germline V gene are LNHDA and SQIVND (reference sequence). This CDR3 has 13 residues. V lost 7 bases, J lost 6 bases, and 13 bases lay in between. The CDR3 nucleotides read TGTGCCAGTACAAACGCTCCCGGCAATGAGCAGTTCTTC. This sequence encodes CASTNAPGNEQFF.

This clone has a handful of counts. The gene calls are TRBV7-2 and TRBJ1-2; 8 positions agree with TRBD1. The V gene's germline CDR1 is SGHTA and CDR2 FQGNSA. V shed 5 bases and J 6 bases; nucleotides not matched to a gene: 11. CDR3 length equals 15 residues. CDR3 DNA: TGTGCCAGCAGCCCCGCGCTGACAGGGGCGCATGGCTACACCTTC. The encoded protein is CASSPALTGAHGYTF. The full variable domain, in which reference TRBV7-2 and TRBJ1-2 provide the parts outside the CDR3, is GAGVSQSPSNKVTEKGKDVELRCDPISGHTALYWYRQSLGQGLEFLIYFQGNSAPDKSGLPSDRFSAERTGGSVSTLTIQRTQQEDSAVYLCASSPALTGAHGYTFGSGTRLTVV.

J is TRBJ1-2 and V is TRBV2; D is undetermined. The germline V gene has CDR1 SNHLY and CDR2 FYNNEI. V lost 7 bases, J lost 4 bases, and 19 bases lay in between. The CDR3 is 15 amino acids. CDR3: CASTLAAGVGYGYTF. CDR3 nucleotides: TGTGCCAGCACCCTGGCCGCGGGAGTGGGCTATGGCTACACCTTC.

The J gene is TRBJ1-1, the V gene TRBV19, with D maybe TRBD1 (6 bases). The germline V gene has CDR1 LNHDA and CDR2 SQIVND (reference sequence). This CDR3 is built from 16 residues. Trimming pared 3 bases from V and 3 bases from J, leaving 17 bases between. The CDR3 spells CASSMGGGGSDTEAFF. The CDR3 DNA reads TGTGCCAGTAGTATGGGGGGGGGCGGGTCGGACACTGAAGCTTTCTTT.

The chain carries TRBV28 and TRBJ2-1; D gene unclear. Per germline, CDR1 MDHEN and CDR2 SYDVKM. V was pared by 2 bases and J by 7 bases, with 9 bases between. The CDR3 has 13 residues. The CDR3 bases are TGTGCCAGCAGTTTAAGGCTAGTGAATGAGCAGTTCTTC. Residues: CASSLRLVNEQFF.

The genes are TRBV11-3 and TRBJ1-1; weak D call: TRBD1 (6 bases). The CDR3 has 15 residues. Trimming stripped 7 bases from V and 3 bases from J, with 18 bases between. CDR1 SGHNT and CDR2 YENEEA come from the germline V gene. The CDR3 spells CASNLRGSMDTEAFF. Here the CDR3 DNA reads TGTGCCAGCAACCTCAGGGGATCCATGGACACTGAAGCTTTCTTT.

This clone showed up just once. Here the CDR3 reads CASSLSFGGPSDTQYF. In DNA form, the CDR3 reads TGCGCCAGCAGCCTTAGCTTTGGAGGGCCGTCAGATACGCAGTATTTT. J is TRBJ2-3 and V is TRBV5-1, with D possibly TRBD2 on 6 matching bases. V dropped 4 bases and J dropped 4 bases, with 19 bases sitting between them. This CDR3 contains 16 residues. Germline V lookup: CDR1 SGHRS, CDR2 YFSETQ.

The rearrangement links TRBV25-1 to TRBJ2-7; 7 positions match TRBD1. The ends lost 6 bases at V and 3 bases at J; junction bases unmatched: 11. Germline V lookup: CDR1 MGHDK, CDR2 SYGVNS. The CDR3 contains 15 residues. The CDR3 DNA sequence: TGTGCCAGCAGCCCCCGATACAGGGGATGCTACGAGCAGTACTTC. Its protein is CASSPRYRGCYEQYF.

The gene calls are TRBV11-3 and TRBJ2-3; TRBD2 aligns across 13 bases. Looked up from germline, CDR1 is SGHNT and CDR2 is YENEEA. Unmatched junction bases numbered 12, after V lost 4 bases and J lost 2 bases. This CDR3 spans 19 amino acids. Here the CDR3 DNA reads TGTGCCAGCAGCTCCATCAGACTAGCGGGGGGATACAACACAGATACGCAGTATTTT. It encodes CASSSIRLAGGYNTDTQYF.

In DNA form, the CDR3 reads TGTGCCAGCAGCAGGACGTTACAGGGGAACTATGGCTACACCTTC. Protein product: CASSRTLQGNYGYTF. This chain uses TRBV5-4 with TRBJ1-2; TRBD1 matches at 7 bases. Trimming took 4 bases from V and 2 from J; bases not matched to a gene: 8. The CDR3 runs to 15 residues. CDR1 is SGHNT and CDR2 is YYREEE in the germline V gene (reference sequence).

This clone was recorded only once. The V and J genes are TRBV28 and TRBJ2-2, with 10 bases lining up with TRBD1. The CDR3 extends over 15 amino acids. J was trimmed by 5 bases and V by 5 bases; bases with no gene match: 5. In germline, CDR1 is MDHEN, CDR2 SYDVKM. CDR3: CASSLTGGGTGELFF. The CDR3 coding sequence is TGTGCCAGCAGTCTGACAGGGGGCGGTACCGGGGAGCTGTTTTTT.

V usage is TRBV11-2 and J usage is TRBJ1-4, with 9 bases that match TRBD1. This CDR3 is 13 amino acids long. Trimming at V came to 5 bases and at J to 6 bases, leaving 1 base not matched to a gene. The germline V gene has CDR1 SGHAT and CDR2 FQNNGV. The chain's CDR3 is CASSRDRDEKLFF. CDR3 nucleotides: TGTGCCAGCAGCCGGGACAGGGATGAAAAACTGTTTTTT.

The J gene is TRBJ2-3, the V gene TRBV7-3; perhaps TRBD1 as D (6 bases). Germline V gene sequence: CDR1 SGHTA, CDR2 FQGTGA. Trimming removed 5 bases from V and 7 bases from J, with 16 bases in between. CDR3 length: 14 amino acids. The CDR3 region has the DNA TGTGCCAGCAGCCCCATGGGGGCACTGAATACGCAGTATTTT. This translates into CASSPMGALNTQYF.

The chain is built from TRBV5-6 and TRBJ2-3; 11 bases align to TRBD2. Germline assignment: CDR1 SGHDT and CDR2 YYEEEE. The CDR3 extends over 17 amino acids. The J segment lost 4 bases and the V segment lost 5 bases, leaving 12 bases of the junction unmatched. The CDR3 is CASSSNIGTSGADTQYF. In nucleotides, the CDR3 is TGTGCCAGCAGTTCGAACATCGGGACTAGCGGCGCAGATACGCAGTATTTT.

This clone has a single count. The chain joins TRBV2 to TRBJ2-7, with TRBD1 matching over 7 bases. The germline V gene encodes CDR1 SNHLY and CDR2 FYNNEI. Trimming removed 6 bases from V and 2 bases from J; junction bases left unmatched: 10. The CDR3 is 15 residues long. In DNA form, the CDR3 reads TGTGCCAGCAGACCACTACAGGGGCCCGCCTACGAGCAGTACTTC. The encoded protein is CASRPLQGPAYEQYF.